The 15 T cell receptor beta chains listed next were all sequenced from one sample in a study of T cells after yellow fever vaccination. TCRdb recomputed calls from the 5' RACE reads with MiXCR, one row per CDR3 protein. The table lists 240,000 or so distinct CDR3 sequences, 6.9% of them singletons, with approximately 0.84% in the top ten. This material consisted of CD4+ T cells sorted from PBMCs, taken 15 days after the yellow fever booster vaccination. These receptors were collected from a man younger than 40 who received the YFV17D yellow fever vaccine.

The rearrangement links TRBV18 to TRBJ2-5; unclear D gene. This CDR3 is 14 amino acids long. CDR1 and CDR2 (germline): KGHSH, LQKENI. V lost 2 bases to trimming and J lost 5 bases, with 12 bases between them. CDR3 sequence: CASSPGASRETQYF. In DNA form, the CDR3 reads TGTGCCAGCTCACCAGGCGCGTCTCGGGAGACCCAGTACTTC.

This clonotype was picked up many times. The chain carries TRBV20-1 and TRBJ1-2; D is unclear. This CDR3 has 10 amino acids. V lost 5 bases to trimming and J lost 5 bases, with 6 bases between them. Germline V gene data show CDR1 as DFQATT and CDR2 as SNEGSKA (reference sequence). CDR3 amino acids: CSAPSYGYTF. In DNA form, the CDR3 reads TGCAGTGCTCCGAGTTATGGCTACACCTTC.

V and J are TRBV5-1 and TRBJ2-1, with D tentatively TRBD2 (6 bases). The V end was cut by 5 bases, the J end by 6 bases, with 12 bases between. CDR1 is SGHRS and CDR2 is YFSETQ in the germline V gene. The CDR3 loop spans 13 amino acids. CDR3 loop: CASRRGGVNEQFF. The CDR3 DNA sequence: TGCGCCAGCAGGCGGGGCGGGGTCAATGAGCAGTTCTTC.

Of note for this clonotype: This sequence may be a read error, since a much larger clone differs from it by one base. The chain links TRBV30 to TRBJ1-2, with D unclear. The CDR3 is 11 amino acids. Germline V gene sequence: CDR1 GTSNPN, CDR2 SVGIG (reference sequence). CDR3 protein: CVWTARYGYTF. CDR3 in DNA: TGTGTCTGGACCGCCCGCTATGGCTACACCTTC.

This clonotype came up a few times. The CDR3 DNA follows: TGCGCCAGCAGCTTGGGTGGGCGGGAGAGGGGCTACGAGCAGTACTTC. Amino acid sequence: CASSLGGRERGYEQYF. The chain links TRBV5-1 to TRBJ2-7, with 7 bases that match TRBD2. V lost 0 bases, J lost 3 bases, and 9 bases stayed unmatched. CDR3 length equals 16 residues. Germline CDR1 and CDR2: SGHRS and YFSETQ.

This clonotype was recorded many times. This rearrangement joins TRBV2 to TRBJ2-4, with D hard to call. CDR1 is SNHLY and CDR2 is FYNNEI in the germline V gene. CDR3 length equals 16 residues. Trimming cost V 7 bases and J 3 bases, with 19 bases left between them. DNA of the CDR3: TGTGCCAGCAAAAACCGGGCCCCTCGTGGCAAAAACATTCAGTACTTC. It translates to CASKNRAPRGKNIQYF.

This clonotype has a count of ten or more. The chain carries TRBV5-4 and TRBJ2-5, with a possible D match to TRBD1 (5 bases). Trimming shortened V by 3 bases and J by 1 base, and 10 bases separated the two germline ends. The CDR3 is 14 amino acids. Germline loops: CDR1 SGHNT, CDR2 YYREEE (reference sequence). This CDR3 reads CASSSWTSQETQYF. As DNA, the CDR3 is TGTGCCAGCAGCTCCTGGACAAGCCAAGAGACCCAGTACTTC.

This clonotype was seen many times. CDR3: CASRASGSSSYEQYF. CDR3 bases: TGTGCCAGCAGGGCCAGCGGGAGTAGCAGCTACGAGCAGTACTTC. The chain links TRBV3-1 to TRBJ2-7; 8 bases are a match to TRBD2. The CDR3 runs 15 residues. Germline V gene lookup returns CDR1 LGHDT and CDR2 YNNKEL (reference sequence). Unmatched junction bases numbered 10, after V lost 6 bases and J lost 3 bases.

This chain joins TRBV4-3 and TRBJ2-7; D remains ambiguous. Germline assignment: CDR1 LGHNA and CDR2 YSLEER. The CDR3 contains 13 residues. V lost 1 base and J lost 4, with 8 bases in between. CDR3 protein: CASSQASGYEQYF. CDR3 sequence (DNA): TGCGCCAGCAGCCAAGCTTCGGGTTACGAGCAGTACTTC.

This clonotype was recorded a few times. The rearrangement links TRBV7-2 to TRBJ1-2; D is unresolved. Germline values: CDR1 SGHTA, CDR2 FQGNSA. V lost 2 bases, J lost 4 bases, and 11 bases lay in between. This CDR3 region has 14 residues. CDR3 residues: CASSLTEELYGYTF. Here the CDR3 DNA reads TGTGCCAGCAGCTTAACAGAGGAACTCTATGGCTACACCTTC.

This clonotype was recorded at least ten times. J is TRBJ2-3 and V is TRBV28, with 11 bases fitting TRBD2. The CDR3 extends over 18 amino acids. Per the germline V gene, CDR1 is MDHEN and CDR2 is SYDVKM. V lost 1 base and J lost 3; bases outside the gene matches: 9. The CDR3 sequence: CASSLSGTSGFKTDTQYF. The DNA of the CDR3 is TGTGCCAGCAGTTTATCGGGGACTAGCGGCTTTAAGACAGATACGCAGTATTTT.

The chain joins TRBV24-1 to TRBJ2-1; D not resolved. Trimming removed 5 bases from V and 6 bases from J, with 10 bases in between. This CDR3 is 13 amino acids long. Germline values: CDR1 KGHDR, CDR2 SFDVKD. The CDR3 DNA reads as TGTGCCACCAGTGGAGCCTCAATCAATGAGCAGTTCTTC. Residues: CATSGASINEQFF.

This clonotype came up many times. V is TRBV11-2 and J is TRBJ2-1, with D perhaps matching TRBD2 (5 bases). The CDR3 runs to 15 residues. In germline, CDR1 is SGHAT, CDR2 FQNNGV. V lost 2 bases, J lost 4 bases, and 12 bases lay in between. CDR3 protein: CASSLPGSGYNEQFF. In nucleotides, the CDR3 is TGTGCCAGCAGCTTACCCGGGTCGGGGTACAATGAGCAGTTCTTC.

J is TRBJ2-3 and V is TRBV5-1; D might be TRBD1 (5 bases). Trimming stripped 0 bases from V and 2 bases from J, with 10 bases between. This CDR3 region has 15 residues. CDR1 and CDR2 (germline): SGHRS, YFSETQ. CDR3 loop: CASSLEAGNTDTQYF. CDR3 nucleotide sequence: TGCGCCAGCAGCTTGGAGGCAGGGAACACAGATACGCAGTATTTT.

This clonotype was observed at least ten times. The V call is TRBV5-8, the J call TRBJ2-6; TRBD2 might be the D (6 bases). With 4 bases removed from V and 3 bases from J, the gap between germline ends came to 14 bases. CDR3 length equals 16 residues. Looked up from germline, CDR1 is SGHTS and CDR2 is YDEGEE. In DNA, the CDR3 is TGTGCCAGCAGCCGTGGAGGGGAAGGTGGGGCCAACGTCCTGACTTTC. Translating it yields CASSRGGEGGANVLTF.